The clone carrying this T cell receptor beta chain was picked up many times. Its specificity is unknown. The data were obtained in a study of Ad26.COV2.S vaccination and SARS-CoV-2 variants. After removal of 1 base from V and 7 bases from J, the junction contained 6 bases not matched to a gene. The CDR3 is made up of 14 amino acids. From germline, CDR1 is MDHEN and CDR2 SYDVKM. Broader study findings: While placebo recipients had lower spike-specific TCR breadth, vaccine recipients had more. Reported post-vaccination CD8+ and CD4+ T cell responses to spike showed substantial breadth. Recipients of vaccine and of placebo showed similar breadth of their non-spike TCR repertoires. Total T cell responses were possibly underestimated by TCR breadth and depth analyses.

TCRdb keeps only in-frame clones here, not all; method: immunoSEQ multiplex PCR. This table has over 110,000 clones, about nine tenths appearing once. The chain uses TRBV28 and TRBJ1-1; TRBD1 matches 7 bases. The source was peripheral blood, collected after recovery from COVID-19. The TCR was taken from a human donor who had recovered from COVID-19. For the CDR3, the DNA is TGTGCCAGCAGTTTATTACAGGGGATTGGTGAAGCTTTCTTT. The encoded protein is CASSLLQGIGEAFF.